This is a list of T cell receptor beta chains from one sample in a study of T cells in Graves' hyperthyroidism and ophthalmopathy. TCRdb called the multiplex PCR reads again in MiXCR, with one record for every CDR3 protein. The sample contains some 500,000 distinct CDR3 sequences, 24% of which appear only once. Sequenced material: blood. These receptors all stem from a woman aged 25 to 39 with Graves' ophthalmopathy. The CDR3 runs from the conserved cysteine through the conserved F or W. D genes are given only for firm matches. Only part of the rows carry a size: once, few, many, or a class if the clone is expanded.

D,size,J,V,CDR3,DNA
.,many,TRBJ1-2,TRBV9,CASSVSESPYGYTF,TGTGCCAGCAGCGTATCGGAGAGTCCCTATGGCTACACCTTC
.,.,TRBJ2-7,TRBV20-1,CSAQFGIRSSYEQYF,TGCAGTGCTCAGTTTGGGATTCGAAGCTCCTACGAGCAGTACTTC
.,few,TRBJ2-5,TRBV3-1,CASSQESFGQETQYF,TGTGCCAGCAGCCAAGAGAGTTTCGGTCAAGAGACCCAGTACTTC
TRBD2,.,TRBJ2-7,TRBV6-1,CASGLAGAWQYF,TGTGCCAGCGGACTAGCGGGAGCGTGGCAGTACTTC
.,.,TRBJ2-7,TRBV12-3/TRBV12-4,CASSQQGSLYEQYF,TGTGCCAGCAGTCAGCAGGGTTCTCTCTACGAGCAGTACTTC
.,.,TRBJ2-4,TRBV27,CASSLRGADIQYF,TGTGCCAGCAGTTTACGGGGCGCAGACATTCAGTACTTC
.,few,TRBJ2-2,TRBV4-2,CASSPAGDTGELFF,TGTGCCAGCAGCCCGGCTGGCGACACCGGGGAGCTGTTTTTT
.,many,TRBJ1-1,TRBV19,CASRKQGLDTEAFF,TGTGCCAGCCGTAAACAGGGTCTGGACACTGAAGCTTTCTTT
.,many,TRBJ2-4,TRBV12-3/TRBV12-4,CASSLATTQQSKNIQYF,TGTGCCAGCAGTTTAGCGACTACACAACAGAGCAAAAACATTCAGTACTTC
.,.,TRBJ2-7,TRBV20-1,CSGLPRARQTPYEQYF,TGCAGTGGCCTTCCCAGGGCTAGACAGACGCCCTACGAGCAGTACTTC
.,few,TRBJ1-5,TRBV6-1,CASSEWRNQPQHF,TGTGCCAGCAGTGAATGGCGCAATCAGCCCCAGCATTTT
TRBD1,.,TRBJ1-5,TRBV19,CASSPTGTRSNQPQHF,TGTGCCAGTAGCCCGACAGGGACGAGAAGCAATCAGCCCCAGCATTTT
TRBD2,.,TRBJ2-7,TRBV7-9,CASSLGSGGPYEQYF,TGTGCCAGCAGCTTAGGTTCGGGGGGACCCTACGAGCAGTACTTC
.,once,TRBJ1-1,TRBV7-8,CASSLLPLLRDTEAFF,TGTGCCAGCAGCTTACTCCCCCTGTTAAGGGACACTGAAGCTTTCTTT
.,few,TRBJ2-6,TRBV6-7,CASSYGHAAGANVLTF,TGTGCCAGCAGTTACGGGCATGCCGCGGGGGCCAACGTCCTGACTTTC
.,many,TRBJ2-7,TRBV6-1,CASSVTGTNYEQYF,TGTGCCAGCAGTGTCACAGGCACTAATTACGAGCAGTACTTC
.,many,TRBJ1-5,TRBV24-1,CATSGGEGQPQHF,TGTGCCACCAGCGGCGGGGAAGGCCAGCCCCAGCATTTT
TRBD1,.,TRBJ2-2,TRBV12-3/TRBV12-4,CASSLTGQGNTGELFF,TGTGCCAGCAGTTTAACGGGACAGGGGAACACCGGGGAGCTGTTTTTT
TRBD1,.,TRBJ2-7,TRBV7-6,CASSDRLAGGSYEQYF,TGTGCCAGCAGCGACAGATTAGCAGGGGGTTCTTACGAGCAGTACTTC
.,many,TRBJ1-2,TRBV6-5,CASSPSLSTDGYTF,TGTGCCAGCAGTCCCTCCCTCTCGACTGATGGCTACACCTTC
.,few,TRBJ1-3,TRBV11-1,CASSLFPSSGNTIYF,TGTGCCAGCAGCTTATTCCCCAGCTCTGGAAACACCATATATTTT
.,.,TRBJ2-2,TRBV19,CASSAAALGYTGELFF,TGTGCCAGTAGTGCGGCAGCGCTTGGGTACACCGGGGAGCTGTTTTTT
.,few,TRBJ1-6,TRBV6-1,CASRHRDSPLHF,TGTGCCAGCAGACACCGCGATTCACCCCTCCACTTT
.,many,TRBJ1-3,TRBV4-3,CASSQERFGGPGNTIYF,TGCGCCAGCAGCCAAGAGCGTTTTGGGGGGCCTGGAAACACCATATATTTT
.,.,TRBJ1-2,TRBV5-1,CASSFQGADGYTF,TGCGCCAGCAGCTTCCAGGGCGCGGATGGCTACACCTTC
.,.,TRBJ1-6,TRBV2,CASSDVSTPLHF,TGTGCCAGCAGTGACGTCAGCACACCCCTCCACTTT
TRBD1,.,TRBJ1-1,TRBV6-1,CASSEAPSRGPFAEAFF,TGTGCCAGCAGTGAAGCGCCGTCGAGGGGGCCGTTCGCTGAAGCTTTCTTT
.,.,TRBJ2-5,TRBV6-1,CASSDGDSGTQYF,TGTGCCAGCAGTGACGGGGACTCGGGGACCCAGTACTTC
.,many,TRBJ1-5,TRBV6-2/TRBV6-3,CASSYRGNSNQPQHF,TGTGCCAGCAGTTACCGGGGGAATAGCAATCAGCCCCAGCATTTT
TRBD2,.,TRBJ2-4,TRBV6-1,CASRTSGENIQYF,TGTGCCAGCCGAACTAGCGGGGAGAACATTCAGTACTTC
.,many,TRBJ1-1,TRBV5-5,CASSLRQVSTEAFF,TGTGCCAGCAGCTTGAGACAGGTCAGCACTGAAGCTTTCTTT
.,.,TRBJ2-2,TRBV12-3/TRBV12-4,CASRQRNTGDLFF,TGTGCCAGCCGACAGAGGAACACCGGGGATCTGTTTTTT
TRBD2,.,TRBJ2-5,TRBV7-6,CASSSISLAGGGETQYF,TGTGCCAGCAGCTCCATCTCGCTAGCGGGAGGCGGTGAGACCCAGTACTTC
.,.,TRBJ2-5,TRBV20-1,CSAVGGRETQYF,TGCAGTGCGGTGGGGGGCAGGGAGACCCAGTACTTC
.,many,TRBJ1-5,TRBV27,CASSLSDSRNQPQHF,TGTGCCAGCAGTCTCTCCGATTCTCGGAATCAGCCCCAGCATTTT
TRBD2,.,TRBJ2-5,TRBV10-3,CAISAPGLVGETQYF,TGTGCCATCAGTGCCCCGGGACTAGTGGGGGAGACCCAGTACTTC
TRBD1,.,TRBJ1-2,TRBV6-1,CASKQGGSIYGYTF,TGTGCCAGCAAACAGGGGGGCTCTATCTATGGCTACACCTTC
TRBD1,.,TRBJ1-5,TRBV19,CASSIGDRDNQPQHF,TGTGCCAGTAGTATAGGGGACAGGGACAATCAGCCCCAGCATTTT
.,.,TRBJ2-2,TRBV20-1,CSALILTGELFF,TGCAGTGCTTTGATCCTCACCGGGGAGCTGTTTTTT
.,many,TRBJ2-2,TRBV11-1,CASSLASPGTSGELFF,TGTGCCAGCAGCTTAGCGTCTCCGGGGACGTCTGGGGAGCTGTTTTTT
.,many,TRBJ2-5,TRBV5-5,CASSFGLDIGGETQYF,TGTGCCAGCAGCTTTGGACTCGATATCGGTGGAGAGACCCAGTACTTC
.,many,TRBJ2-7,TRBV7-9,CASSEPQVGYEQYF,TGTGCCAGCAGCGAACCTCAAGTTGGGTACGAGCAGTACTTC
.,many,TRBJ2-5,TRBV29-1,CSVERQEKETQYF,TGCAGCGTTGAAAGGCAGGAAAAAGAGACCCAGTACTTC
.,many,TRBJ1-2,TRBV7-2,CASSPRGSNYGYTF,TGTGCCAGCAGCCCAAGGGGCAGTAACTATGGCTACACCTTC
TRBD1,few,TRBJ1-5,TRBV6-1,CASRPRGLGASNQPQHF,TGTGCCAGCAGGCCAAGGGGGCTAGGGGCTAGCAATCAGCCCCAGCATTTT
.,many,TRBJ2-7,TRBV7-9,CASRSMGLTFGEQYF,TGTGCCAGCAGATCAATGGGACTGACCTTCGGGGAGCAGTACTTC
.,many,TRBJ2-7,TRBV6-1,CASRRAGSSYEQYF,TGTGCCAGCAGGCGGGCAGGTTCTTCCTACGAGCAGTACTTC
TRBD2,many,TRBJ2-5,TRBV7-3,CASSLSPLAGGSKETQYF,TGTGCCAGCAGCTTAAGCCCCTTAGCGGGGGGATCAAAAGAGACCCAGTACTTC
.,few,TRBJ2-5,TRBV9,CASSVGGKETQYF,TGTGCCAGCAGCGTTGGAGGGAAAGAGACCCAGTACTTC
TRBD2,.,TRBJ2-5,TRBV15,CATSSSGGEQETQYF,TGTGCCACCAGCAGTTCCGGGGGGGAGCAAGAGACCCAGTACTTC
TRBD1,.,TRBJ2-7,TRBV6-2/TRBV6-3,CASSLGQGNSEQYF,TGTGCCAGCAGCCTCGGACAGGGGAACAGCGAGCAGTACTTC
.,few,TRBJ1-2,TRBV7-2,CASSSRGYGYTF,TGTGCCAGCAGCTCGAGGGGTTATGGCTACACCTTC
.,many,TRBJ1-2,TRBV2,CASSSPSTGYGYTF,TGTGCCAGCAGTTCACCATCCACAGGCTATGGCTACACCTTC